This entry lists 30 T cell receptor beta chains sequenced from one sample in a study of T cell changes during pregnancy in multiple sclerosis. Clones were read by immunoSEQ multiplex PCR, and TCRdb kept only the in-frame ones, dropping some. Of about 71,000 clones in the sample, over 85% are singletons; the top ten hold roughly 1.2%. Sequencing was performed on peripheral blood, taken in the third trimester of pregnancy. The receptor source for this set is a female donor with multiple sclerosis, enrolled in a pregnancy study.

In its sample, this clone was seen once. The CDR3 here is CAWSGQGRQYF. CDR3 coding DNA: TGTGCCTGGAGTGGACAGGGGAGGCAGTACTTC. V is TRBV30 and J is TRBJ2-7; 8 bases line up with TRBD1. Germline values: CDR1 GTSNPN, CDR2 SVGIG (reference sequence). V trimming: 1 base; J trimming: 9 bases; junction bases outside the gene matches: 2. The CDR3 loop spans 11 amino acids. The full variable domain, its missing parts supplied by reference TRBV30 and TRBJ2-7, is SQTIHQWPATLVQPVGSPLSLECTVEGTSNPNLYWYRQAAGRGLQLLFYSVGIGQISSEVPQNLSASRPQDRQFILSSKKLLLSDSGFYLCAWSGQGRQYFGPGTRLTVT.

V usage is TRBV28 and J usage is TRBJ1-2, with 10 positions matching TRBD1. The CDR3 is 13 amino acids. Germline loops: CDR1 MDHEN, CDR2 SYDVKM. V shed 3 bases, J shed 7 bases, and the junction held 2 bases outside the gene matches. CDR3 protein: CASSLDRGVGYTF. CDR3 nucleotide sequence: TGTGCCAGCAGTTTGGACAGGGGGGTTGGCTACACCTTC.

The count of this clone is one. Written as DNA, the CDR3 is TGCGCCAGCAGCTTGGACGGGGTTGGGGCCAACGTCCTGACTTTC. Protein: CASSLDGVGANVLTF. J is TRBJ2-6 and V is TRBV5-1; TRBD2 is a possible D gene (5 bases). Per the germline V gene, CDR1 is SGHRS and CDR2 is YFSETQ. The CDR3 length is 15 residues. V lost 0 bases, J lost 3 bases, and 7 bases lay in between. The variable domain in full, completed from reference TRBV5-1 and TRBJ2-6, reads KAGVTQTPRYLIKTRGQQVTLSCSPISGHRSVSWYQQTPGQGLQFLFEYFSETQRNKGNFPGRFSGRQFSNSRSEMNVSTLELGDSALYLCASSLDGVGANVLTFGAGSRLTVL.

In its sample, this clone was seen a few times. This sequence joins TRBV7-9 and TRBJ2-7; tentative D call: TRBD1 (6 bases). V was pared by 3 bases and J by 0 bases, with 9 bases between. Germline lookup yields CDR1 SEHNR and CDR2 FQNEAQ (reference sequence). This CDR3 is built from 14 residues. The CDR3 loop is CASSLGQSSYEQYF. CDR3 nucleotide sequence: TGTGCCAGCAGCTTGGGACAAAGCTCCTACGAGCAGTACTTC.

This clone was observed once. This chain uses TRBV9 with TRBJ2-3, with TRBD2 as a possible D gene (5 bases). V gave up 3 bases and J gave up 10 bases, with 12 bases separating them. This CDR3 has 12 residues. Germline V gives CDR1 SGDLS, CDR2 YYNGEE. The CDR3 DNA reads as TGTGCCAGCAGCGGTGACTACGATCCGCAGTATTTT. It codes for CASSGDYDPQYF.

The CDR3 here is CASSPRAVPEPQHF. As DNA, the CDR3 is TGTGCCAGCAGCCCCCGAGCGGTTCCGGAGCCCCAGCATTTT. This sequence joins TRBV5-5 and TRBJ1-5; D unclear. This CDR3 is built from 14 residues. Trimming cost V 4 bases and J 8 bases, with 16 bases left between them. Germline V gene lookup returns CDR1 SGHKS and CDR2 YYEKEE (reference sequence).

The CDR3 is CASSPTGARNTEAFF. CDR3 nucleotides: TGTGCCAGCAGTCCAACAGGGGCTCGAAACACTGAAGCTTTCTTT. This chain links TRBV28 with TRBJ1-1; 7 bases line up with TRBD1. The CDR3 covers 15 residues. CDR1 is MDHEN, CDR2 SYDVKM, per germline. The trim removed 5 bases at V and 2 bases at J, leaving 8 bases unmatched.

This clone came up once. The rearrangement joins TRBV28 to TRBJ1-2, with unresolved D. V was clipped by 6 bases and J by 4 bases, with 9 bases between them. This CDR3 is built from 12 residues. CDR1 is MDHEN and CDR2 is SYDVKM in the germline V gene. CDR3 DNA sequence: TGTGCCAGCAGCCTTATTAGCTATGGCTACACCTTC. It specifies CASSLISYGYTF.

On this clone itself: An end of the junction does not agree with germline; a read error may underlie this. The chain combines TRBV29-1 with TRBJ1-5, with a weak D call TRBD1 (6 bases). Germline V CDR1 and CDR2: SQVTM, ANQGSEA. This CDR3 is built from 14 residues. The CDR3 nucleotides are TGCAGCGTCGAAGAGGGGGGTCCCAATCAGCCCCAGCATTTT. Translated, it gives CSVEEGGPNQPQHF.

This clone showed up just a few times. The CDR3, as DNA: TGTGCCAGCAGCTTCAGAGCGGGAGGGCGAGTCGAGCAGTACTTC. This encodes CASSFRAGGRVEQYF. The V gene is TRBV5-4, the J gene TRBJ2-7, with 10 bases identical to TRBD2. The CDR3 has 15 residues. With 2 bases clipped from V and 6 bases from J, the junction kept 8 bases outside the gene matches. Looked up from germline, CDR1 is SGHNT and CDR2 is YYREEE (reference sequence).

V gene TRBV5-1 combines with J gene TRBJ1-2, with D perhaps matching TRBD1 (6 bases). Germline V gene data show CDR1 as SGHRS and CDR2 as YFSETQ. The V gene lost 3 bases and the J gene lost 8 bases, with 11 bases spanning the gap. This CDR3 has 12 amino acids. CDR3 in amino acids: CASSWGPGGYTF. The CDR3 bases are TGCGCCAGCAGCTGGGGGCCCGGGGGCTACACCTTC.

The V and J genes are TRBV2 and TRBJ1-1, with TRBD1 identical over 12 bases. V shed 6 bases and J 8 bases; nucleotides not matched to a gene: 4. The length of the CDR3 is 13 residues. Germline CDR1 reads SNHLY; CDR2 reads FYNNEI. The CDR3 loop reads CASRGTGGKEAFF. The CDR3, as DNA: TGTGCCAGCAGAGGGACAGGGGGCAAGGAAGCTTTCTTT.

The chain combines TRBV5-4 with TRBJ2-1, with D maybe TRBD2 (5 bases). The CDR3 contains 15 residues. Between the trimmed V and J ends, which lost 0 bases and 4 bases, there was a span of 11 bases. Germline V gene sequence: CDR1 SGHNT, CDR2 YYREEE (reference sequence). Written as DNA, the CDR3 is TGTGCCAGCAGCTTGGGAGGGTCTACATACAATGAGCAGTTCTTC. This codes for CASSLGGSTYNEQFF.

The rearrangement links TRBV27 to TRBJ2-5; 8 positions agree with TRBD2. The CDR3 runs to 14 residues. Germline lookup yields CDR1 MNHEY and CDR2 SMNVEV (reference sequence). With 0 bases clipped from V and 5 bases from J, the junction kept 2 bases outside the gene matches. This CDR3 reads CASSLSTSEETQYF. As DNA, the CDR3 is TGTGCCAGCAGTTTATCGACTAGCGAGGAGACCCAGTACTTC.

The chain uses TRBV19 and TRBJ1-2; no reliable D call. The ends were cut back, 4 bases at V and 4 bases at J, with 4 bases in the middle. CDR1 is LNHDA, CDR2 SQIVND, per germline (reference sequence). There are 11 residues in the CDR3. The CDR3 DNA reads as TGTGCCAGTAGTAGGAGCTATGGCTACACCTTC. Protein: CASSRSYGYTF.

This chain joins TRBV6-4 and TRBJ2-3, with D possibly being TRBD2 (6 bases). The CDR3 contains 13 residues. Trimming shortened V by 5 bases and J by 4 bases, and 10 bases separated the two germline ends. The V gene's germline CDR1 is MRHNA and CDR2 SNTAGT. The CDR3 loop reads CASSSGDSDTQYF. CDR3 coding DNA: TGTGCCAGCAGTTCCGGGGACTCAGATACGCAGTATTTT.

The rearrangement joins TRBV5-1 to TRBJ1-5, with unresolved D. The germline CDR1 and CDR2 sequences are SGHRS and YFSETQ. Trimming stripped 2 bases from V and 3 bases from J, with 12 bases between. There are 15 residues in the CDR3. The CDR3 nucleotides read TGCGCCAGCAGCTTAGACATCGGCGCCAATCAGCCCCAGCATTTT. The encoded protein is CASSLDIGANQPQHF.

V usage is TRBV6-4 and J usage is TRBJ1-2; the match to TRBD1 covers 8 bases. J was trimmed by 2 bases and V by 9 bases; bases with no gene match: 11. Germline CDR1 reads MRHNA; CDR2 reads SNTAGT. The CDR3 length is 15 residues. CDR3: CARDLKGQENYGYTF. The CDR3 DNA sequence: TGTGCCAGGGACTTAAAGGGACAGGAGAACTATGGCTACACCTTC.

The rearrangement uses TRBV6-5 and TRBJ2-1; D is possibly TRBD2 (6 bases). V gave up 5 bases and J gave up 0 bases, with 11 bases separating them. In germline, CDR1 is MNHEY, CDR2 SVGAGI. The CDR3 is 15 residues long. The CDR3 bases are TGTGCCAGCAGTAAAGACGGGGGCTCCTACAATGAGCAGTTCTTC. Encoded protein: CASSKDGGSYNEQFF.

This chain's CDR3 is CASSEGLAGGPSYNEQFF. CDR3 coding DNA: TGTGCCAGCAGTGAAGGACTAGCGGGAGGGCCCTCCTACAATGAGCAGTTCTTC. The V and J genes are TRBV6-1 and TRBJ2-1, with 14 bases that match TRBD2. Germline V CDR1 and CDR2: MNHNS, SASEGT. The CDR3 runs to 18 residues. With 1 base clipped from V and 0 bases from J, the junction kept 2 bases outside the gene matches.

The chain has TRBV6-5 and TRBJ2-3, with TRBD2 identical over 11 bases. Per the germline V gene, CDR1 is MNHEY and CDR2 is SVGAGI. The CDR3 runs to 16 residues. V shed 2 bases, J shed 1 base, and the junction held 2 bases outside the gene matches. The DNA for the CDR3 is TGTGCCAGCAGTTACGCGGGACTAGCGGGCACAGATACGCAGTATTTT. Encoded protein: CASSYAGLAGTDTQYF.

The J gene is TRBJ2-7, the V gene TRBV6-5; 7 nucleotides align to TRBD2. The CDR3 totals 15 residues. In germline, CDR1 is MNHEY, CDR2 SVGAGI. Trimming cost V 6 bases and J 3 bases; bases outside gene matches: 11. In DNA form, the CDR3 reads TGTGCCAGCAGCCCACAACTAGCGAAAGTCTACGAGCAGTACTTC. It encodes CASSPQLAKVYEQYF.

This chain links TRBV6-1 with TRBJ1-2; no definite D call. CDR1 MNHNS and CDR2 SASEGT come from the germline V gene. CDR3 length equals 17 residues. With 2 bases removed from V and 0 bases from J, the gap between germline ends came to 16 bases. CDR3 amino acids: CASSEPLRGESNYGYTF. Here the CDR3 DNA reads TGTGCCAGCAGTGAACCCCTTCGAGGAGAGTCTAACTATGGCTACACCTTC.

The J gene is TRBJ2-2, the V gene TRBV11-2; 7 bases match TRBD1. Looked up from germline, CDR1 is SGHAT and CDR2 is FQNNGV. The CDR3 sequence is 17 residues long. The V segment lost 7 bases and the J segment 4 bases; nucleotides outside the gene matches: 15. CDR3 in amino acids: CASTLREGGRGTGELFF. The CDR3 DNA reads as TGTGCCAGCACCCTCAGGGAAGGGGGCCGGGGCACCGGGGAGCTGTTTTTT.

The DNA of the CDR3 is TGTGCCAGCTCACCACCTAGGACTAGCGGGAGCTACGAGCAGTACTTC. Amino acid sequence: CASSPPRTSGSYEQYF. The gene calls are TRBV18 and TRBJ2-7; 13 bases match TRBD2. The CDR3 runs 16 residues. Germline V lookup: CDR1 KGHSH, CDR2 LQKENI. V lost 0 bases and J lost 3; bases outside the gene matches: 2.

The rearrangement uses TRBV4-1 and TRBJ2-7, with 8 positions matching TRBD2. Trimming removed 5 bases from V and 2 bases from J; junction bases left unmatched: 8. Germline V gene data show CDR1 as MGHRA and CDR2 as YSYEKL. There are 15 residues in the CDR3. The CDR3, as DNA: TGCGCCAGCAGCACAAGGACGGGACTAGCCTACGAGCAGTACTTC. It translates to CASSTRTGLAYEQYF.

This clone came up once. This sequence joins TRBV5-4 and TRBJ1-1; D is unresolved. The CDR3 length is 12 residues. CDR1 is SGHNT and CDR2 is YYREEE in the germline V gene (reference sequence). Trimming pared 3 bases from V and 1 base from J, leaving 4 bases between. DNA of the CDR3: TGTGCCAGCAGCTCGGGGAACACTGAAGCTTTCTTT. Amino acid sequence: CASSSGNTEAFF.

The chain recombines TRBV6-5 with TRBJ2-1, with a possible D match to TRBD2 (6 bases). The CDR3 contains 15 residues. The V end lost 1 base, the J end lost 1 base, and 8 bases lay between the germline ends. Germline values: CDR1 MNHEY, CDR2 SVGAGI. For the CDR3, the DNA is TGTGCCAGCAGTTACTGGGGGGAGTCCTACAATGAGCAGTTCTTC. Amino acids: CASSYWGESYNEQFF.

V gene TRBV11-2 combines with J gene TRBJ2-1; 7 bases are a match to TRBD1. J was trimmed by 4 bases and V by 2 bases; bases with no gene match: 8. This CDR3 contains 16 residues. Germline V gives CDR1 SGHAT, CDR2 FQNNGV. The CDR3 region is CASSLMGRGFYNEQFF. The CDR3 DNA reads as TGTGCCAGCAGCTTAATGGGCAGGGGGTTTTACAATGAGCAGTTCTTC.

The chain has TRBV4-1 and TRBJ2-7; D call uncertain. The CDR3 is 14 residues long. The V end was cut by 1 base, the J end by 1 base, with 8 bases between. The germline gives CDR1 MGHRA, CDR2 YSYEKL. DNA of the CDR3: TGCGCCAGCAGCCAAGGGTCCGGGTCCTACGAGCAGTACTTC. Its protein product is CASSQGSGSYEQYF.